This T cell receptor (beta chain) is drawn from a study of cytomegalovirus exposure and HLA in healthy donors (TCRdb year 2017). A note on the overall study: In an earlier analysis of approximately 640 of the donors, 250 to 350 Gb of sequence data and 90 million to 120 million unique TCR beta sequences from 180 million or so T cells were reported. About 280 gigabases of sequencing data and 78 million or so unique TCR sequences were included in an early release covering roughly 600 HLA-typed donors. Of the approximately 400 genotyped donors, approximately 80% were placed in the genetic ancestry cluster associated with self-reported Caucasian donors. The study was designed to test whether signatures of past pathogen exposure could be identified by cataloging public T cell receptors. The T cell repertoires of about 700 subjects were profiled by immunosequencing and related to cytomegalovirus serostatus. Along with the approximately 650-subject first cohort, a separate validation cohort of some 130 different subjects was used. To predict cytomegalovirus infection status, the study brought together high-throughput TCR immunosequencing, statistical association of individual TCRs with disease status, and machine learning. To study patterns of TCR occurrence, a later analysis re-analyzed previously published TCR beta repertoires from around 660 donors and added high-resolution HLA genotyping. Rather than drawing on any new phenotypic data, the later analysis identified candidate immune exposures from TCR beta sequences and the way those sequences occurred across donors. To decide whether each TCR beta V gene segment behaved as functional or pseudogenic, an earlier analysis of some 600 of the donors relied on high-throughput TCR beta sequencing. Donor age, sex, ethnicity and CMV serostatus were compiled together with the repertoire data. Genome-wide SNP genotypes for about 55% of the roughly 670 donors were used in a later genetic analysis, which treated that subset as a discovery cohort. Every discovery cohort repertoire had been produced on one sequencing platform. HLA typing covered class I and class II loci at four-digit resolution. The number of typed donors differed by locus: about 620-630 for A, B, C, DRB1 and DQB1; roughly 510 for DQA1; approximately 600 for DPA1; and about 450 for DPB1. Because of strong linkage in the cohort, roughly five DR-DQ haplotypes were treated as single units for association and clustering. Among several hundred genotyped donors of the cohort, an average of about 240,000 unique TCR beta nucleotide sequences was sequenced per donor, of which roughly 18% were non-productive.

The cohort consisted of 670 or so healthy bone marrow donors. Cohort members were all nominally healthy when sampled, although unrecorded immune exposures were likely present. The donor was CMV seronegative and belonged to the group of over 300 seronegative cohort members. A peripheral blood sample was provided by each donor, and peripheral blood mononuclear cells were used for TCR beta sequencing. Genomic DNA was extracted from the blood cell samples with the Qiagen DNeasy Blood Extraction Kit. About this clone itself: Which antigen it targets is not known. Within one base of it there is no much larger clone, and no base qualities were kept.

The study at large found these results: Most CMV-associated TCR beta chains appeared to be HLA-restricted in a later analysis, and the HLA associations seemed to be driven largely by CMV exposure. A later analysis associated roughly 17,000 TCR beta sequences with specific HLA alleles at a false discovery rate of 0.05. In a later analysis, HLA-associated TCR beta chains showed more clonal expansion and lower generation probabilities than non-associated chains that were equally common. A later analysis reported that several top co-occurrence clusters appeared linked to parvovirus B19, influenza, CMV and Epstein-Barr virus. Compared with the 666-donor mean, donors in an Asian-associated ancestry cluster had fewer N-insertions in productive TCRs, according to a later genetic analysis. Three of the identified cytomegalovirus-associated TCR beta chains were confirmed in vitro to be specific for cytomegalovirus antigens. Across donors, most TCR sequences were observed very rarely, whereas some public TCRs were present in many individuals. In a later analysis, the rate of TCR association differed among HLA loci, with DRB1 alleles having the most associated TCRs and HLA-C alleles having the fewest. When HLA alleles, especially DR and DQ, strongly co-occurred, TCR associations were difficult to assign to individual alleles. Because some donors lacked HLA typing at each locus, the association tests relied only on the typed subset. The authors suggested that the approach could potentially be generalized to other disease states and immunological phenotypes. Linkage disequilibrium might explain the correlated functional status among segregating V segments, but an unknown experimental factor could not be excluded. Cytomegalovirus status was reported to be diagnosed by the classifier with high specificity and sensitivity in both the original and validation cohorts. An association between a missense DCLRE1C variant and V-gene and J-gene trimming of TCR beta chains was found in a later genetic analysis and replicated in an independent cohort. In an earlier analysis of fewer than 750 of the donors, most TCR beta V segments were observed in productive rearrangements about 87% or about 30% of the time, broadly matching IMGT annotations. A further reported finding was that TCR beta sequences accurately predicted the HLA-A and HLA-B alleles for most subjects in the first cohort. A total of roughly 160 TCR beta chains were listed by the study as associated with cytomegalovirus. The cohort was sequenced for TCR beta chains only, and without alpha or paired-chain data the features that could be detected were limited. The presence/absence analyses assumed that sequencing depth was roughly uniform across donors, and that assumption may not be true. Because counts were too low, some 17 rarely observed V segments, including chromosome 9 orphons, were left out of the earlier analysis of approximately 580 of the donors. A group of highly shared sequence variants was considered likely to be a technical artifact of the sequencing pipeline. Immune exposure information for the cohort was limited to CMV serostatus.

The method behind the library was the immunoSEQ multiplex PCR assay. The multiplex PCR relied on a mix of 60 forward primers for TCR Vbeta segments and 13 reverse primers for TCR Jbeta segments. Amplification of the CDR3 region of rearranged TCR beta genes was performed with a multiplex PCR assay on genomic DNA. The amplified TCR beta libraries were sequenced on the Illumina HiSeq System as 87-base-pair reads. The authors' analysis ran thus. A later analysis tallied tens of millions of unique TCR beta chains across the 666 repertoires, and around 9.9 million of those chains were shared by two or more donors. A nearest-neighbor algorithm error-corrected the raw reads and collapsed the reads into unique sequences, merging closely related sequences to remove PCR and sequencing errors. To assign V, D and J gene segments, CDR3 sequences were aligned to IMGT reference sequences. For a sequence to be retained, a match of at least six nucleotides was required to both a V gene segment and a J gene segment. A rearrangement counted as productive if the CDR3 had no stop codons and remained in frame with V and J, and every other rearrangement counted as non-productive. CDR3 was defined by IMGT convention, running from the second conserved V-encoded cysteine to the conserved J-encoded phenylalanine. Sequences without an unambiguous match to a single V gene segment were excluded from the earlier analysis of 450 to 650 of the donors. An earlier analysis of 587 of the donors classified V segments as functional when productive rearrangements were above 56.7% and as segregating when the standard deviation between donors was above 5%. A statistical classification framework was developed to diagnose cytomegalovirus status using the catalog of TCR beta chain sequences. A later analysis assigned V and J genes by comparing TCR nucleotide sequences with IMGT/GENE-DB human TR gene sequences. In a later analysis, CDR3 sequences and most-parsimonious VDJ recombination scenarios were assigned using the TCRdist pipeline. In a later analysis, each TCR beta chain was defined by its CDR3 amino acid sequence together with its V-gene family, and reads lacking a unique V-gene family were excluded. As a way to deal with suspected cross-contamination and a sequencing artifact, a later analysis dropped 450 to 700 nucleotide sequences that were highly shared and had low generation probability. In a later analysis, a clonal expansion index was calculated for each public chain from normalized within-repertoire ranks of inferred template counts. In a later analysis, generation probabilities were computed with a VDJ recombination model fitted to out-of-frame rearrangements, and the resulting probabilities were checked against IGoR. In a later analysis, TCR-TCR, TCR-HLA and TCR-CMV co-occurrence was scored with hypergeometric tests, and a repertoire-size bias correction was applied to TCR pairs. False discovery rates were estimated in a later analysis by permuting HLA or CMV assignments 20 times. In a later analysis, co-occurring TCRs were grouped using DBSCAN, with TCRdist sequence similarity added in when clustering inside HLA-allele-positive subsets. Repertoires with fewer than 30,000 or more than 120,000 public chains, plus five repertoires with anomalous nucleotide sharing, were excluded from co-occurrence clustering. TCRdb mirrors the immuneACCESS table, restricted to in-frame sequences. Some clones are absent from its copies; in checked studies, under half trace to an unresolved V gene, and the reason for the others is unknown. D and trimming were read from the DNA, whereas the V and J calls and clone size are those reported in that table. The sample contains fewer than 250,000 clones, around 80% of them found a single time. Together, the top ten hold 2.9% of the sample.

Sequenced: PBMCs. This sequence originates from a man between 25 and 39 years old in good health and CMV-seronegative.

The CDR3 loop reads CASSQGNTIYF. The nucleotide sequence reads as follows: TGTGCCAGCTCCCAAGGAAACACCATATATTTT. The chain uses TRBV18 and TRBJ1-3; a confident D gene designation cannot be given. V loses 6 bases, J loses 4 bases, and the germline ends lie 4 bases apart. In the germline V gene, CDR1 corresponds to KGHSH and CDR2 to LQKENI. The CDR3 runs 11 amino acids, cysteine and phenylalanine included. Only CDR3 DNA remains: 33 bases, in frame from the first base.